The subject of this entry is one T cell receptor beta chain. The ends were cut back, 5 bases at V and 6 bases at J, with 11 bases in the middle. The CDR3 has 13 residues. From germline, CDR1 is MNHEY and CDR2 SVGAGI. Clones were sequenced by immunoSEQ multiplex PCR, and TCRdb holds only the in-frame ones, with some missing. This table has roughly 71,000 clones, over 95% appearing once. The entry originates in a study of technical replicates of blood from a handful of donors. This clonotype originated in a human donor in good health. The rearrangement joins TRBV6-5 to TRBJ2-1; possible D gene TRBD2, 5 bases. Material for sequencing was T cells isolated from PBMCs. The CDR3 DNA sequence: TGTGCCAGCAGTAAACGGGGATCCAATGAGCAGTTCTTC. Its protein product is CASSKRGSNEQFF.